This T cell receptor beta chain was documented in a study of T cells in Graves' hyperthyroidism and ophthalmopathy. TCR beta CDR3 sequences were amplified from RNA transcripts. HTBI primers were employed in a first-round RT-PCR of the TCR CDR3. A single record per CDR3 protein comes from TCRdb applying MiXCR to the multiplex PCR reads. The data contain roughly 500,000 distinct CDR3 sequences, 40% to 55% of them singletons. Overall study findings and caveats: Most expanded thyroid clonotypes above 0.001 recurred in blood.

As to this clonotype: The antigen remains undetermined.

Trimming took 3 bases from V and 5 from J, leaving 11 bases between them. The CDR3 runs to 14 residues. CDR1 LGHNA and CDR2 YNFKEQ come from the germline V gene. The rearrangement uses TRBV4-2 and TRBJ1-5; D is possibly TRBD1 (5 bases). The sample taken for sequencing was peripheral blood or thyroid tissue (not recorded which). The TCR originated in an adult woman with Graves' disease, either hyperthyroidism or ophthalmopathy (not recorded which). The CDR3 loop is CASSHQGSHQPQHF. Written as DNA, the CDR3 is TGTGCCAGCAGCCATCAGGGAAGTCATCAGCCCCAGCATTTT.